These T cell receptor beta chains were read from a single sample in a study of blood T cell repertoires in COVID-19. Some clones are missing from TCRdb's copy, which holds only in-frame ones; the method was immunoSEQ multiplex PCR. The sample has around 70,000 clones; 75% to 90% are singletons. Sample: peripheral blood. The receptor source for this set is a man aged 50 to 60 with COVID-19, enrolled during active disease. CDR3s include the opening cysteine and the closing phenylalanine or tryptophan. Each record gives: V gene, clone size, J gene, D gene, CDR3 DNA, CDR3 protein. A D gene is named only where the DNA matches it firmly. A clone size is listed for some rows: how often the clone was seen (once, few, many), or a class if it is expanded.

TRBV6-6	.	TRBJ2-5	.	TGTGCCAGCAGCACGGCGACTCCGTACCAAGAGACCCAGTACTTC	CASSTATPYQETQYF
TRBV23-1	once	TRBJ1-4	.	TGCGCCAGCAGTCAATGTCCCGGGGAGAGGACTAATGAAAAACTGTTTTTT	CASSQCPGERTNEKLFF
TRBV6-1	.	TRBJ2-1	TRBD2	TGTGCCAGCAGTGAAGCGGCTAGCGGGAGGATCTACAATGAGCAGTTCTTC	CASSEAASGRIYNEQFF
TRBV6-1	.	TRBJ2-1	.	TGTGCCAGCAGTGAATCAACCGAGATGAATGAGCAGTTCTTC	CASSESTEMNEQFF
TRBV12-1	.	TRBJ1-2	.	TGTGCCAGCAGCTTTGGGGGGGACAGGGTTGGCTACACCTTC	CASSFGGDRVGYTF
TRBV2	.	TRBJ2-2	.	TGTGCCAACGGGAGAGGGGCCGGGGAGCTGTTTTTT	CANGRGAGELFF
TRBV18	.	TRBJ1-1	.	TGTGCCAGCTCACTATACCCCAGGAACACTGAAGCTTTCTTT	CASSLYPRNTEAFF
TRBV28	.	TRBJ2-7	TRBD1	TGTGCCAGCAGTGATCGGGGGACAGGGTCCTACGAGCAGTACTTC	CASSDRGTGSYEQYF
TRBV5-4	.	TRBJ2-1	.	TGTGCCAGCAGCTCGGACAATGAGCAGTTCTTC	CASSSDNEQFF
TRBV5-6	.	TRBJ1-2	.	TGTGCCAGCAGCCCGGGGGGGAACTATGGCTACACCTTC	CASSPGGNYGYTF
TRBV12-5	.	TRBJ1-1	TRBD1	TGTGCTAGTGGTAACGGACAGGGCTCGAACACTGAAGCTTTCTTT	CASGNGQGSNTEAFF
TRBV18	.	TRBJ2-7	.	TGTGCCAGCTCAGACCCTACGGGATTCGCCTACGAGCAGTACTTC	CASSDPTGFAYEQYF
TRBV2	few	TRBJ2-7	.	TGTGCCAGCAGTGCGGTTGGCAGGGGCTACGAGCAGTACTTC	CASSAVGRGYEQYF
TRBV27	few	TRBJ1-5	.	TGTGCCAGCAGTTCAAGACAGGACAATCAGCCCCAGCATTTT	CASSSRQDNQPQHF
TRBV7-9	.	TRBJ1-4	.	TGTGCCAGCAGCGTAGAGGGGCGCGGATGGGGTAATGAAAAACTGTTTTTT	CASSVEGRGWGNEKLFF
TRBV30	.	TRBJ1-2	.	TGTGCCTGGAGTCGTCGTGGGGCGCCCTATGGCTACACCTTC	CAWSRRGAPYGYTF
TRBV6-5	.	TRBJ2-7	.	TGTGCCAGCAGTTCTTACTACTACGAGCAGTACTTC	CASSSYYYEQYF
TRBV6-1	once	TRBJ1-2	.	TGTGCCAGCAGTGAAAATACGCTGACCACACGGGGAAGGAACTATGGCTACACCTTC	CASSENTLTTRGRNYGYTF
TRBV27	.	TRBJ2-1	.	TGTGCCAGCAGTTTAGCCGGCAGGGCCACCTACAATGAGCAGTTCTTC	CASSLAGRATYNEQFF
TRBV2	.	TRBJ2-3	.	TGTGCCAGCAGTGAGGAGGCACCGGATACGCAGTATTTT	CASSEEAPDTQYF
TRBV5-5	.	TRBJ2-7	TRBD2	TGTGCCAGCAGCTTGGAATTCGGGACTAGCGGGAGGGCCTCTGGAGAGCAGTACTTC	CASSLEFGTSGRASGEQYF
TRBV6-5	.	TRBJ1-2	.	TGTGCGGCTTGGGAGATCAACTATGGCTACACCTTC	CAAWEINYGYTF
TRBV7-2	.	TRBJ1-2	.	TGTGCCAGCAGCTTAGGAAGGGGGTTCGGCTATGGCTACACCTTC	CASSLGRGFGYGYTF
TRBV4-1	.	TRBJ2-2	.	TGCGCCAGCAGCCGACAGTCGGGGGAGCTGTTTTTT	CASSRQSGELFF
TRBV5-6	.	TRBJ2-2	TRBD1	TGTGCCAGCAGCTTGGGACAGGGGGCGATCGGGGAGCTGTTTTTT	CASSLGQGAIGELFF
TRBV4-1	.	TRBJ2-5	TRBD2	TGCGCCAGCAGCCAAGATGCACTAGCGGCCCAGACTGCGGAGACCCAGTACTTC	CASSQDALAAQTAETQYF
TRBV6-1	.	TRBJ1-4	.	TGTGCCAGCAGTGAAGCGGGAGGAAATGAAAAACTGTTTTTT	CASSEAGGNEKLFF
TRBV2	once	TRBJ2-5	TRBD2	TGTGCCAGCAGTGGAGGACTAGCGGAGTTGGAGACCCAGTACTTC	CASSGGLAELETQYF
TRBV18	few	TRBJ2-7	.	TGTGCCAGCTCCCCGGTGGACAGCCTTTTATCGGAGCAGTACTTC	CASSPVDSLLSEQYF
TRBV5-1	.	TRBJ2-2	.	TGCGCCAGCAAGGTTCAGGATACGAACACCGGGGAGCTGTTTTTT	CASKVQDTNTGELFF
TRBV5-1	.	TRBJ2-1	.	TGCGCCAGCAGCTTGGCGGGCTCCTACAATGAGCAGTTCTTC	CASSLAGSYNEQFF
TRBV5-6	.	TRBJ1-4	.	TGTGCCAGCAGCCGAGGGTTAGACGAAAAACTGTTTTTT	CASSRGLDEKLFF